What follows is one T cell receptor beta chain and its context. The identical CDR3 is also encoded by other nucleotide sequences in the sample. The CDR3 is 16 residues long. Losses at the gene ends were 5 bases for V and 1 base for J; bases not matched to a gene: 6. Germline V CDR1 and CDR2: SGHNT, YENEEA. The table came from immunoSEQ multiplex PCR; TCRdb's copy has only in-frame clones and leaves some out. There are about 1,200 clones in the sample; about 39% occur only once, and roughly 8.1% lies in the top ten. This specimen belongs to a study of T cells in localized non-small cell lung cancer. The sequences come from lung tumor tissue, collected before any cancer treatment. This TCR was sampled from a woman aged 35 to 70 with stage I lung adenocarcinoma. The chain links TRBV11-3 to TRBJ2-1; TRBD2 matches 9 bases. The CDR3 sequence: CASSLGGGASYNEQFF. CDR3 nucleotides: TGTGCCAGCAGCCTAGGCGGGGGGGCGTCCTACAATGAGCAGTTCTTC.